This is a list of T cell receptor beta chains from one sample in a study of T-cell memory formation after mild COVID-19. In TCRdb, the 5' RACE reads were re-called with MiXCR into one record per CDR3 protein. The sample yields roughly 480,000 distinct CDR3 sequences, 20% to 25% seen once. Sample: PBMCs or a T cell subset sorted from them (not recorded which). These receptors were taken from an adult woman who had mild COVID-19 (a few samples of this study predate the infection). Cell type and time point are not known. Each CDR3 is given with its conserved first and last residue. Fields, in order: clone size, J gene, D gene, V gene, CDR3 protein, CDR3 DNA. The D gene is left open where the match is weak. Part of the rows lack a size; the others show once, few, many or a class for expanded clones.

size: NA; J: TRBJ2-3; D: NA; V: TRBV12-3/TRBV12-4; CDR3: CASSRLSGGTDTQYF; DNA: TGTGCCAGCAGTCGTCTGTCGGGGGGCACAGATACGCAGTATTTT
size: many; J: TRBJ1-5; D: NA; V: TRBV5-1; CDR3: CASSADMSGGPQHF; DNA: TGCGCCAGCAGCGCTGACATGAGTGGGGGGCCCCAGCATTTT
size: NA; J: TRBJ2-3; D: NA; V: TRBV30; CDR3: CAWSLGRGDPRLSTDTQYF; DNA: TGTGCCTGGAGTCTCGGCAGGGGAGACCCTCGACTTAGCACAGATACGCAGTATTTT
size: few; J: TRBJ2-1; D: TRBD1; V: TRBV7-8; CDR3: CASSLGSDRGRNEQFF; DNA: TGTGCCAGCAGCTTGGGGTCGGACAGGGGGCGGAATGAGCAGTTCTTC
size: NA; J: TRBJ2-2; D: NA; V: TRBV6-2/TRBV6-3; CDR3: CASSPARELFF; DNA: TGTGCCAGCAGCCCAGCCCGGGAGCTGTTTTTT
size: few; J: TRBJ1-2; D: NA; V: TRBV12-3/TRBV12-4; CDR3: CASSPSGAYGYTF; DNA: TGTGCCAGCAGTCCCTCAGGTGCCTATGGCTACACCTTC
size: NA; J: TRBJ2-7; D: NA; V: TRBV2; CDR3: CASSGGIYEQYF; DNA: TGTGCCAGCAGTGGAGGCATCTACGAGCAGTACTTC
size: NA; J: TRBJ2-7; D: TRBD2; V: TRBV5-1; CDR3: CASSLVSSGRANGYEQYF; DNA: TGCGCCAGCAGCTTGGTGTCTAGCGGGAGGGCCAATGGCTACGAGCAGTACTTC
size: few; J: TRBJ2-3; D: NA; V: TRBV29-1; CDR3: CSGGSADTQYF; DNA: TGCAGCGGGGGGTCCGCAGATACGCAGTATTTT
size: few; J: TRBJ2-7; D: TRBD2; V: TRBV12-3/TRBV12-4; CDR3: CASSPWGSGGDEQYF; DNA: TGTGCCAGCAGCCCCTGGGGCTCCGGGGGGGACGAGCAGTACTTC
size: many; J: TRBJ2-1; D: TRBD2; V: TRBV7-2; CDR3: CAGGLAGGSEQFF; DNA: TGTGCCGGTGGACTAGCGGGAGGGAGTGAGCAGTTCTTC
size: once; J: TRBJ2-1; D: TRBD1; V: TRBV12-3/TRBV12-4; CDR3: CASSPGQGMGNEQFF; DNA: TGTGCCAGCAGTCCGGGACAGGGTATGGGCAATGAGCAGTTCTTC
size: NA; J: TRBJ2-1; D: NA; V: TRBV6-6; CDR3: CASSYAGPPNEQFF; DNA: TGTGCCAGCAGTTACGCAGGACCTCCCAATGAGCAGTTCTTC
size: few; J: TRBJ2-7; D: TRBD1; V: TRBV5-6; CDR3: CASSRRFSGTGGDEQYF; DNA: TGTGCCAGCAGCCGGCGTTTCTCCGGGACAGGGGGCGACGAGCAGTACTTC
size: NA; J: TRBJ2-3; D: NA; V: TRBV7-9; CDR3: CASRSGQRVTDTQYF; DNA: TGTGCCAGCAGATCCGGACAGCGAGTCACAGATACGCAGTATTTT
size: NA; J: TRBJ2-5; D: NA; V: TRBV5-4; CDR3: CASSSRGAGGETQYF; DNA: TGTGCCAGCAGCTCCCGCGGGGCAGGGGGGGAGACCCAGTACTTC
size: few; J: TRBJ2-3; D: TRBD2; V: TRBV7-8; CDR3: CASSLKRSGGPTDTQYF; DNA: TGTGCCAGCAGCTTAAAGCGGAGCGGGGGACCCACAGATACGCAGTATTTT
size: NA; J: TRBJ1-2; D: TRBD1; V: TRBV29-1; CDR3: CSVGGTEANYGYTF; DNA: TGCAGCGTGGGAGGGACAGAAGCTAACTATGGCTACACCTTC
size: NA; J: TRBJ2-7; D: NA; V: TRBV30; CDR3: CAGDRDFYEQYF; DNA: TGTGCCGGAGACAGGGACTTCTACGAGCAGTACTTC
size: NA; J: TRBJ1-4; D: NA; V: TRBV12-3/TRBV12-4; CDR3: CASSLGPGVGEKLFF; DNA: TGTGCCAGCAGTTTAGGACCAGGGGTGGGCGAAAAACTGTTTTTT
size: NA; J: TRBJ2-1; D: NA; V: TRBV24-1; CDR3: CATSETAGAFYNEQFF; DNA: TGTGCCACCAGTGAGACGGCGGGGGCCTTCTACAATGAGCAGTTCTTC
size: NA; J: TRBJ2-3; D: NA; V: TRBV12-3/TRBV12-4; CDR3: CASSRTGTATSTDTQYF; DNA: TGTGCCAGCAGTCGGACCGGGACGGCGACTAGCACAGATACGCAGTATTTT
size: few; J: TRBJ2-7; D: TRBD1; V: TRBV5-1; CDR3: CATSPGTGRYEQYF; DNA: TGCGCCACCTCCCCCGGGACAGGGAGGTACGAGCAGTACTTC
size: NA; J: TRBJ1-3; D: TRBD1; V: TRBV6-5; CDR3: CASQEDRSENTIYF; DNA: TGTGCCAGTCAAGAGGACAGGTCAGAGAACACCATATATTTT
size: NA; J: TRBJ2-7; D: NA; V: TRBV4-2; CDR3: CASSQFGDAPRTYEQYF; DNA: TGTGCCAGCAGCCAATTTGGGGACGCCCCCCGGACCTACGAGCAGTACTTC
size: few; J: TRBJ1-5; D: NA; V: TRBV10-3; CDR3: CAISESGVQPQHF; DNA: TGTGCCATCAGTGAGTCGGGGGTGCAGCCCCAGCATTTT
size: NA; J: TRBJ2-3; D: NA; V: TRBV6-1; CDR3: CASSEALWTGAVVADTQYF; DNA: TGTGCCAGCAGTGAAGCGCTATGGACGGGAGCGGTAGTCGCAGATACGCAGTATTTT
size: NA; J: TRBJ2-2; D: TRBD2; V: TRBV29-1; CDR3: CSVERGVTGELFF; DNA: TGCAGCGTTGAGCGGGGGGTCACCGGGGAGCTGTTTTTT
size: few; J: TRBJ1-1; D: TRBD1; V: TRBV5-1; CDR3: CASSTDGQGAEAFF; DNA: TGCGCCAGCAGCACAGACGGACAGGGGGCTGAAGCTTTCTTT
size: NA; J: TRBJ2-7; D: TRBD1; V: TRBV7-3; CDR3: CASSPQSRGSCEQYF; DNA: TGTGCCAGCAGCCCCCAGTCCAGGGGGTCTTGCGAGCAGTACTTC
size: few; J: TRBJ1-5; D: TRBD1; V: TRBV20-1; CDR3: CSASRTGLSNQPQHF; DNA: TGCAGTGCTTCCCGGACAGGGTTGAGCAATCAGCCCCAGCATTTT
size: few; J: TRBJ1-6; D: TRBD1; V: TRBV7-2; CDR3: CASSIGTVVSSSPLHF; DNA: TGTGCCAGCAGCATAGGGACAGTAGTTTCGAGTTCACCCCTCCACTTT
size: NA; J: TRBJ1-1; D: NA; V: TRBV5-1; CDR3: CASSRPALEGMNTEAFF; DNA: TGCGCCAGCAGCCGCCCCGCCCTCGAGGGTATGAACACTGAAGCTTTCTTT
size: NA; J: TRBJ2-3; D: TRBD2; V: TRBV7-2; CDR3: CASSLALAGVWSGARSTDTQYF; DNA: TGTGCCAGCAGCTTAGCCCTAGCGGGAGTGTGGTCAGGGGCCCGTAGCACAGATACGCAGTATTTT
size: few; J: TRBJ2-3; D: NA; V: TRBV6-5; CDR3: CASSYPVQYF; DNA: TGTGCCAGCAGTTACCCCGTCCAGTATTTT
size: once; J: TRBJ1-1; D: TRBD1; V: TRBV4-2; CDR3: CASSQDLGTATREAFF; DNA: TGTGCCAGCAGCCAAGATTTGGGGACAGCTACTCGTGAAGCTTTCTTT
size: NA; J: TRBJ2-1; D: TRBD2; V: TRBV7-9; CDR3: CASSLALAVSYNEQFF; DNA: TGTGCCAGCAGCTTAGCGCTAGCGGTCTCCTACAATGAGCAGTTCTTC
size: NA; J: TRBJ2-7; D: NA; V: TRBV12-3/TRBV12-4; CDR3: CASSATREQYF; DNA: TGTGCCAGCAGCGCTACACGCGAGCAGTACTTC
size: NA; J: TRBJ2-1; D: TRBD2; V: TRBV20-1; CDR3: CSASQGFRLAGYEQFF; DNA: TGCAGTGCTAGTCAAGGTTTCCGACTAGCGGGGTATGAGCAGTTCTTC
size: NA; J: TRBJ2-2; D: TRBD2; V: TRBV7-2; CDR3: CASVLTSGVTGELFF; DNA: TGTGCCAGCGTGTTGACTAGCGGGGTGACCGGGGAGCTGTTTTTT
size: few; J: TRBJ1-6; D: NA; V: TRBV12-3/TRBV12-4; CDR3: CASTQGWRNSPLHF; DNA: TGTGCCAGCACCCAGGGGTGGAGGAATTCACCCCTCCACTTT
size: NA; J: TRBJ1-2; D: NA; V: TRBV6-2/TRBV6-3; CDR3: CASNLGYGYTF; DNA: TGTGCCAGCAATCTGGGATATGGCTACACCTTC
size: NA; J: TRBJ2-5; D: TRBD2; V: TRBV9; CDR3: CASSLTTSGVQETQYF; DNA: TGTGCCAGCAGCCTTACGACGAGCGGGGTCCAAGAGACCCAGTACTTC
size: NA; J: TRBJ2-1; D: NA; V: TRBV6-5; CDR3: CASRPRGKGTGEQFF; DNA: TGTGCCAGCAGACCTCGGGGGAAGGGAACGGGTGAGCAGTTCTTC
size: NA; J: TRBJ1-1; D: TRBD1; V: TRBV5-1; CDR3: CASSRGQGIPEAFF; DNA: TGCGCCAGCAGCAGGGGACAGGGGATCCCTGAAGCTTTCTTT
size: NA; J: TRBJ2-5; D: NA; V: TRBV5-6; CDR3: CASSAGPTPETQYF; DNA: TGTGCCAGCAGCGCCGGGCCAACCCCAGAGACCCAGTACTTC
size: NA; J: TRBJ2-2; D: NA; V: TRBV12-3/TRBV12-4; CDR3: CASSLALTDTGELFF; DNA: TGTGCCAGCAGTTTAGCGCTTACGGACACCGGGGAGCTGTTTTTT
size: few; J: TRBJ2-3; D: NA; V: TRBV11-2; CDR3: CASSSAGRSTTDTQYF; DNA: TGTGCCAGCAGCTCGGCGGGGCGATCCACCACAGATACGCAGTATTTT
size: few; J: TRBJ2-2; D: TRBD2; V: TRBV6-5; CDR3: CASSYLPLAGGPTGELFF; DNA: TGTGCCAGCAGTTACCTCCCCTTAGCGGGAGGGCCCACCGGGGAGCTGTTTTTT